The entry below gives a single T cell receptor beta chain sequence along with its context. What it binds is unknown. Primers included in the PCR were 60 Vbeta and 13 Jbeta primers. Assay used: immunoSEQ multiplex PCR; TCRdb lists only in-frame clones, some missing. This sample has more than 85,000 clones, with around 84% found just once. This specimen comes from a study of cytomegalovirus exposure and HLA in healthy donors. Germline V gene sequence: CDR1 MNHEY, CDR2 SVGAGI. The CDR3 sequence is 11 residues long. The germline V and J ends were trimmed by 6 bases and 7 bases, with 9 bases remaining between them. General study results and limits: Some V segments (TRBV6-2 and TRBV6-3 among them) were excluded as indistinguishable. Some TCR beta chains (roughly 160 of them) were listed as cytomegalovirus-associated. About 87% or about 30% of the time was how often most TCR beta V segments were productive, according to an earlier analysis.

This chain connects TRBV6-5 to TRBJ1-1; D remains unclear. The clonotype originates from a man under 40 in good health and CMV-seronegative. Sequencing was performed on PBMCs. This CDR3 reads CASRRPGEAFF. Written as DNA, the CDR3 is TGTGCCAGCAGGCGACCGGGTGAAGCTTTCTTT.